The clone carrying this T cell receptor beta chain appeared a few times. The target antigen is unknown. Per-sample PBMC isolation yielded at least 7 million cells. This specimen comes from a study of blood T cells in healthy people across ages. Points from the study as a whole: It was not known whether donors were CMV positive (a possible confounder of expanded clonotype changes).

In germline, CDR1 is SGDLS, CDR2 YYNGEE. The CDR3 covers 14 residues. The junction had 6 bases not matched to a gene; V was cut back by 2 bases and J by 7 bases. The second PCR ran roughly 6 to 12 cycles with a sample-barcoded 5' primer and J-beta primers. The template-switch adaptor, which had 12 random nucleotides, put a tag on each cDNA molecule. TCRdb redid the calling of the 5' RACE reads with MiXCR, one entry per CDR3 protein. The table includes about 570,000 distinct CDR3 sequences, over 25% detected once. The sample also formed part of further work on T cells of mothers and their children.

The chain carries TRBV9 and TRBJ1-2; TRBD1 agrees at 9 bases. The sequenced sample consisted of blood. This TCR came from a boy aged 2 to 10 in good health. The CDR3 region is CASSVITGGSGYTF. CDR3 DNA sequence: TGTGCCAGCAGCGTTATTACAGGGGGCAGTGGCTACACCTTC.